Listed below are T cell receptor beta chains from one sample, sequenced in a study of blood T cell repertoires in COVID-19. Repertoires were generated with immunoSEQ multiplex PCR, while TCRdb's copy carries only in-frame clones and drops some. The sample holds around 130,000 clones; 75% to 85% are singletons and the top ten take over 15%. The specimen sequenced was peripheral blood. The source of these receptors is an elderly man with acute or convalescent COVID-19. The CDR3 runs from the conserved cysteine through the conserved F or W. A D gene is named only where the DNA matches it firmly. Where a row states a size, it is once, few, many or the class of an expanded clone; other rows omit it.

d_gene: TRBD1
abundance: -
j_gene: TRBJ2-2
v_gene: TRBV11-3
CDR3nt: TGTGCCAGCAGCCCCGGACAGGGAGAACTGTTTTTT
CDR3aa: CASSPGQGELFF

d_gene: -
abundance: few
j_gene: TRBJ2-7
v_gene: TRBV5-4
CDR3nt: TGTGCCAGCAGCTACGGGTGGGACGAGCAGTACTTC
CDR3aa: CASSYGWDEQYF

d_gene: TRBD1
abundance: -
j_gene: TRBJ1-2
v_gene: TRBV6-1
CDR3nt: TGTGCCAGCAGGGAACAACCGACAGGGGCTGTTGATGGCTACACCTTC
CDR3aa: CASREQPTGAVDGYTF

d_gene: TRBD1
abundance: -
j_gene: TRBJ1-1
v_gene: TRBV7-3
CDR3nt: TGTGCCAGCAGCCCCACAGGGGGCACTGAAGCTTTCTTT
CDR3aa: CASSPTGGTEAFF

d_gene: TRBD2
abundance: -
j_gene: TRBJ2-5
v_gene: TRBV15
CDR3nt: TGTGCCACCAGCCGTAGCGGGGGAGTAGGAGAGACCCAGTACTTC
CDR3aa: CATSRSGGVGETQYF

d_gene: TRBD2
abundance: -
j_gene: TRBJ2-5
v_gene: TRBV28
CDR3nt: TGTGCCAGCAGTAGGCTACGACCAGCGGGGGCCCAGTACTTC
CDR3aa: CASSRLRPAGAQYF

d_gene: -
abundance: -
j_gene: TRBJ2-2
v_gene: TRBV11-3
CDR3nt: TGTGCCAGCAGTATGACTCTTATACCAAACACCGGGGAGCTGTTTTTT
CDR3aa: CASSMTLIPNTGELFF

d_gene: -
abundance: -
j_gene: TRBJ2-3
v_gene: TRBV6-1
CDR3nt: TGTGCCAGCACCGGAGCTAGCACAGATACGCAGTATTTT
CDR3aa: CASTGASTDTQYF

d_gene: -
abundance: -
j_gene: TRBJ2-7
v_gene: TRBV6-6
CDR3nt: TGTGCCAGCAGGGGGAATGGACACCGCTACGAGCAGTACTTC
CDR3aa: CASRGNGHRYEQYF

d_gene: TRBD2
abundance: -
j_gene: TRBJ2-1
v_gene: TRBV7-2
CDR3nt: TGTGCCAGCAGCCCGGAAGCGGGGGGCTCCTACAATGAGCAGTTCTTC
CDR3aa: CASSPEAGGSYNEQFF

d_gene: -
abundance: -
j_gene: TRBJ1-2
v_gene: TRBV6-4
CDR3nt: TGTGCCAGCAGTGAAACCTACAGGGCTGATTATGGCTACACCTTC
CDR3aa: CASSETYRADYGYTF

d_gene: -
abundance: -
j_gene: TRBJ2-7
v_gene: TRBV6-1
CDR3nt: TGTGCCAGCAGTGAGGACATATACGAGCAGTACTTC
CDR3aa: CASSEDIYEQYF

d_gene: -
abundance: -
j_gene: TRBJ1-1
v_gene: TRBV21-1
CDR3nt: TGTGCCAGCAGGACAGGGGGCTCGGAAAAAACTGAAGCTTTCTTT
CDR3aa: CASRTGGSEKTEAFF

d_gene: TRBD1
abundance: few
j_gene: TRBJ2-7
v_gene: TRBV18
CDR3nt: TGTGCCAGCTCACCCCCAGGCAGGGGGCCAGGTGGGCAGTACTTC
CDR3aa: CASSPPGRGPGGQYF

d_gene: -
abundance: -
j_gene: TRBJ2-2
v_gene: TRBV5-8
CDR3nt: TGTGCCAGCCCTTCGACGACAGGATTTAGCACCGGGGAGCTGTTTTTT
CDR3aa: CASPSTTGFSTGELFF

d_gene: TRBD1
abundance: -
j_gene: TRBJ2-3
v_gene: TRBV7-2
CDR3nt: TGTGCCAGCAGCTTAGAATTCGGGACAGGGGGCTCAGATACGCAGTATTTT
CDR3aa: CASSLEFGTGGSDTQYF

d_gene: -
abundance: few
j_gene: TRBJ1-1
v_gene: TRBV2
CDR3nt: TGTGCCAGCAGTTCAGGGTTTAACACTGAAGCTTTCTTT
CDR3aa: CASSSGFNTEAFF

d_gene: TRBD2
abundance: -
j_gene: TRBJ2-7
v_gene: TRBV18
CDR3nt: TGTGCCAGCTCACCACAGATGGCGGGGGGGCCAAACGAGCAGTACTTC
CDR3aa: CASSPQMAGGPNEQYF

d_gene: -
abundance: -
j_gene: TRBJ1-3
v_gene: TRBV6-5
CDR3nt: TGTGCCAGCAGCCCAATTTCTACTGGAAACACCATATATTTT
CDR3aa: CASSPISTGNTIYF

d_gene: TRBD2
abundance: -
j_gene: TRBJ2-3
v_gene: TRBV5-6
CDR3nt: TGTGCCAGCAGCATTCGACTAGCGGGGAGCACAGATACGCAGTATTTT
CDR3aa: CASSIRLAGSTDTQYF

d_gene: -
abundance: -
j_gene: TRBJ2-3
v_gene: TRBV7-2
CDR3nt: TGTGCCAGCAGCTTACGCCCCCGGGGAAGCACAGATACGCAGTATTTT
CDR3aa: CASSLRPRGSTDTQYF

d_gene: TRBD1
abundance: -
j_gene: TRBJ2-7
v_gene: TRBV6-5
CDR3nt: TGTGCCAGCAGGGGACCGGGACAGGGGTACGAGCAGTACTTC
CDR3aa: CASRGPGQGYEQYF